This entry describes one T cell receptor (beta chain). The antigen is unknown. The PCR had 60 Vbeta and 13 Jbeta primers. Assay: immunoSEQ multiplex PCR; the TCRdb copy retains only in-frame clones and omits some. The sample holds about 140,000 clones, just under 70% seen once. The data derive from a study of cytomegalovirus exposure and HLA in healthy donors. General observations from the study: For TCR beta chains, V- and J-gene trimming was later linked to a missense DCLRE1C variant.

The CDR3 length is 14 residues. The V gene end was trimmed by 5 bases and the J gene end by 5 bases; junction bases not matched to a gene: 6. Germline assignment: CDR1 MNHNY and CDR2 SVGAGI (reference sequence). This receptor was obtained from a man aged 60-69 years in good health and CMV-seronegative. The sample was PBMCs. V usage is TRBV6-6 and J usage is TRBJ2-5; 9 nucleotides agree with TRBD1. CDR3 loop: CASSDTGGWETQYF. The CDR3 DNA reads TGTGCCAGCAGTGATACAGGGGGCTGGGAGACCCAGTACTTC.